The T cell receptor (beta chain) described here comes from a study of cytomegalovirus exposure and HLA in healthy donors. About this clone: The antigen is not known.

13 Jbeta primers and 60 Vbeta primers were used for the PCR. The repertoire was sequenced with immunoSEQ multiplex PCR; TCRdb's copy has only in-frame clones and lacks some. The profile shows about 120,000 clones, less than 85% of them singletons. Study outcomes and limitations: Donors belonging to an Asian-associated ancestry cluster reportedly showed fewer N-insertions in productive TCRs than the 666-donor mean, according to what a later analysis found. The authors later found TCR association rates varying by HLA locus, with DRB1 most and HLA-C fewest. Most of the CMV-associated TCR beta chains (in a later analysis) appeared to be HLA-restricted.

V lost 4 bases and J lost 7; bases outside the gene matches: 7. The CDR3 totals 14 residues. Germline-derived CDR1 and CDR2 are SNHLY and FYNNEI. This clonotype was sampled from a male donor in good health and CMV-seronegative. Sequencing was carried out using PBMCs. This chain joins TRBV2 and TRBJ1-2; TRBD1 aligns across 9 bases. DNA for the CDR3: TGTGCCAGCAGTGTTGGGACAGGGTTATTTGGCTACACCTTC. Protein product: CASSVGTGLFGYTF.